This is a list of T cell receptor beta chains from one sample in a study of beta chain features in type 1 diabetes. Repertoires were generated with immunoSEQ multiplex PCR, while TCRdb's copy carries only in-frame clones and drops some. The sample lists about 290,000 clones; approximately 8% were seen once. Sequencing was done on a sample of central memory CD4+ T cells from blood. These receptors were taken from a woman aged 18-29 years in good health. Each CDR3 is given with its conserved first and last residue. The order of the fields is V gene, D gene, J gene, clone size, CDR3 protein, CDR3 DNA. The D gene is left open where the match is weak. Only some rows state a clone size, as once, few, many or a class for expanded clones.

V: TRBV7-2; D: NA; J: TRBJ1-1; size: NA; CDR3: CASSTRQYTEAFF; DNA: TGTGCCAGCAGCACCCGACAGTACACTGAAGCTTTCTTT
V: TRBV4-3; D: TRBD1; J: TRBJ1-1; size: few; CDR3: CASSQQRQGWNTEAFF; DNA: TGCGCCAGCAGCCAACAAAGACAGGGATGGAACACTGAAGCTTTCTTT
V: TRBV27; D: TRBD1; J: TRBJ1-2; size: NA; CDR3: CASSPGQPFYGYTF; DNA: TGTGCCAGCTCTCCGGGACAGCCTTTCTATGGCTACACCTTC
V: TRBV7-2; D: NA; J: TRBJ1-1; size: NA; CDR3: CASSLGAWMNTEAFF; DNA: TGTGCCAGCAGCTTAGGGGCGTGGATGAACACTGAAGCTTTCTTT
V: TRBV18; D: NA; J: TRBJ1-3; size: few; CDR3: CASSPSTAGNTIYF; DNA: TGTGCCAGCTCACCCTCGACCGCGGGAAACACCATATATTTT
V: TRBV7-2; D: NA; J: TRBJ2-5; size: few; CDR3: CASSRGQTLQETQYF; DNA: TGTGCCAGCAGCCGGGGACAAACCCTCCAAGAGACCCAGTACTTC
V: TRBV18; D: NA; J: TRBJ2-3; size: few; CDR3: CASLTSGESTDTQYF; DNA: TGTGCCAGCTTAACCAGTGGAGAAAGCACAGATACGCAGTATTTT
V: TRBV9; D: TRBD1; J: TRBJ1-6; size: few; CDR3: CASSVTGQGNSPLHF; DNA: TGTGCCAGCAGCGTGACGGGACAGGGGAATTCACCCCTCCACTTT
V: TRBV7-3; D: NA; J: TRBJ2-1; size: few; CDR3: CASSLTSSLENEQFF; DNA: TGTGCCAGCAGCTTAACCTCTAGCCTCGAGAATGAGCAGTTCTTC
V: TRBV11-3; D: NA; J: TRBJ1-1; size: NA; CDR3: CASSSRPLNEAFF; DNA: TGTGCCAGCAGCTCCCGACCCCTAAATGAAGCTTTCTTT
V: TRBV29-1; D: NA; J: TRBJ1-2; size: few; CDR3: CSVTGFANYGYTF; DNA: TGCAGCGTAACTGGGTTCGCTAACTATGGCTACACCTTC
V: TRBV9; D: NA; J: TRBJ2-1; size: many; CDR3: CASSARGYNEQFF; DNA: TGTGCCAGCAGCGCCAGGGGCTACAATGAGCAGTTCTTC
V: TRBV6-5; D: TRBD2; J: TRBJ2-4; size: many; CDR3: CASSYQAGTSSQYF; DNA: TGTGCCAGCAGTTACCAAGCCGGGACTAGCAGTCAGTACTTC
V: TRBV7-3; D: TRBD2; J: TRBJ2-3; size: few; CDR3: CASSISGGKTDTQYF; DNA: TGTGCCAGCAGCATTAGCGGGGGAAAAACAGATACGCAGTATTTT
V: TRBV6-1; D: NA; J: TRBJ2-2; size: NA; CDR3: CASSEAGTGYGELFF; DNA: TGTGCCAGCAGTGAGGCAGGGACGGGGTACGGGGAGCTGTTTTTT
V: TRBV29-1; D: NA; J: TRBJ2-1; size: few; CDR3: CSVELFGFDSPNEQFF; DNA: TGCAGCGTTGAGCTATTCGGGTTTGACAGCCCCAATGAGCAGTTCTTC
V: TRBV6-5; D: NA; J: TRBJ1-6; size: NA; CDR3: CASAGGSYNSPLHF; DNA: TGTGCCAGCGCTGGGGGATCCTATAATTCACCCCTCCACTTT
V: TRBV5-1; D: TRBD1; J: TRBJ2-1; size: few; CDR3: CASRHRTGYNEQFF; DNA: TGCGCCAGCAGACACCGGACAGGATACAATGAGCAGTTCTTC
V: TRBV7-9; D: NA; J: TRBJ2-1; size: NA; CDR3: CASSPAEARLFF; DNA: TGTGCCAGCAGCCCGGCGGAGGCCCGGCTGTTCTTC
V: TRBV15; D: TRBD1; J: TRBJ1-2; size: few; CDR3: CATSRKTGEVNGYTF; DNA: TGTGCCACCAGCAGGAAGACAGGGGAGGTTAATGGCTACACCTTC
V: TRBV5-4; D: TRBD1; J: TRBJ2-2; size: NA; CDR3: CASSRTGPGTGELFF; DNA: TGTGCCAGCAGCCGGACAGGGCCCGGCACCGGGGAGCTGTTTTTT
V: TRBV29-1; D: NA; J: TRBJ2-7; size: NA; CDR3: CSVRAGAYEQYF; DNA: TGCAGCGTCCGGGCCGGGGCATACGAGCAGTACTTC
V: TRBV5-4; D: NA; J: TRBJ1-4; size: few; CDR3: CASSSRMGTNEKLFF; DNA: TGTGCCAGCAGCTCCCGGATGGGGACTAATGAAAAACTGTTTTTT
V: TRBV5-6; D: TRBD1; J: TRBJ1-1; size: few; CDR3: CASSTDRGSLNTEAFF; DNA: TGTGCCAGCAGCACCGACAGGGGGAGTCTGAACACTGAAGCTTTCTTT
V: TRBV7-8; D: NA; J: TRBJ2-5; size: NA; CDR3: CASSPRQPARLKTQYF; DNA: TGTGCCAGCAGCCCAAGGCAGCCAGCCCGATTGAAGACCCAGTACTTC
V: TRBV7-8; D: TRBD1; J: TRBJ2-1; size: few; CDR3: CASWRDRGYNEQFF; DNA: TGTGCCAGCTGGAGAGACAGGGGGTACAATGAGCAGTTCTTC
V: TRBV19; D: NA; J: TRBJ2-2; size: NA; CDR3: CASSRDLGTGELFF; DNA: TGTGCCAGTAGTCGGGACCTAGGCACCGGGGAGCTGTTTTTT
V: TRBV27; D: NA; J: TRBJ1-1; size: NA; CDR3: CASSSLGNANTEAFF; DNA: TGTGCCAGCAGTTCCCTGGGGAACGCGAACACTGAAGCTTTCTTT
V: TRBV25-1; D: NA; J: TRBJ1-2; size: NA; CDR3: CASSDRQDHTF; DNA: TGTGCCAGCAGTGACCGACAGGACCACACCTTC
V: TRBV5-1; D: TRBD2; J: TRBJ2-5; size: few; CDR3: CASSETSTTETQYF; DNA: TGCGCCAGCAGTGAGACTAGCACGACGGAGACCCAGTACTTC
V: TRBV7-2; D: NA; J: TRBJ1-2; size: few; CDR3: CASSRTGNYGYTF; DNA: TGTGCCAGCAGCCGAACAGGGAACTATGGCTACACCTTC
V: TRBV10-3; D: TRBD2; J: TRBJ2-1; size: many; CDR3: CAISELAGDNEQFF; DNA: TGTGCCATCAGTGAACTAGCGGGAGATAATGAGCAGTTCTTC
V: TRBV2; D: NA; J: TRBJ1-5; size: few; CDR3: CASSVQTGENQPQHF; DNA: TGTGCCAGCAGTGTCCAGACCGGGGAGAATCAGCCCCAGCATTTT
V: TRBV2; D: NA; J: TRBJ2-3; size: many; CDR3: CASRNSPSTDTQYF; DNA: TGTGCCAGCCGGAACAGTCCGAGCACAGATACGCAGTATTTT
V: TRBV4-3; D: NA; J: TRBJ1-4; size: few; CDR3: CASSQVGGAGEKLFF; DNA: TGCGCCAGCAGCCAAGTCGGGGGGGCGGGAGAAAAACTGTTTTTT
V: TRBV4-2; D: NA; J: TRBJ1-1; size: many; CDR3: CASSLDSEAFF; DNA: TGTGCCAGCAGCCTGGACAGTGAAGCTTTCTTT
V: TRBV4-2; D: NA; J: TRBJ2-1; size: few; CDR3: CASSPRGGQLDEQFF; DNA: TGTGCCAGCAGCCCAAGGGGGGGACAGTTGGATGAGCAGTTCTTC
V: TRBV28; D: NA; J: TRBJ1-2; size: NA; CDR3: CASSLGGAGGQRTYGYTF; DNA: TGTGCCAGCAGTTTAGGAGGGGCAGGAGGACAGCGGACCTATGGCTACACCTTC
V: TRBV6-6; D: NA; J: TRBJ1-1; size: NA; CDR3: CASRQRTANTEAFF; DNA: TGTGCCAGCAGACAACGGACGGCGAACACTGAAGCTTTCTTT
V: TRBV29-1; D: NA; J: TRBJ1-2; size: few; CDR3: CSVELGHYGYTF; DNA: TGCAGCGTTGAATTGGGGCACTATGGCTACACCTTC
V: TRBV6-5; D: NA; J: TRBJ1-2; size: few; CDR3: CASSYGGNYGYTF; DNA: TGTGCCAGCAGTTACGGGGGGAACTATGGCTACACCTTC
V: TRBV5-1; D: NA; J: TRBJ1-3; size: NA; CDR3: CASSSGTPGAHSGNTIYF; DNA: TGCGCCAGCAGCTCCGGGACACCAGGAGCCCACTCTGGAAACACCATATATTTT
V: TRBV2; D: NA; J: TRBJ2-6; size: many; CDR3: CASTGSSGANVLTF; DNA: TGTGCCAGCACGGGGAGCTCTGGGGCCAACGTCCTGACTTTC
V: TRBV29-1; D: NA; J: TRBJ2-7; size: few; CDR3: CSVTRDYYEQYF; DNA: TGCAGCGTCACCCGAGACTACTACGAGCAGTACTTC
V: TRBV5-6; D: NA; J: TRBJ2-5; size: NA; CDR3: CASSLVSVETQYF; DNA: TGTGCCAGCAGCTTGGTGTCTGTAGAGACCCAGTACTTC
V: TRBV29-1; D: NA; J: TRBJ1-2; size: NA; CDR3: CSSREGYGYTF; DNA: TGCAGCTCCCGCGAGGGCTATGGCTACACCTTC
V: TRBV29-1; D: TRBD1; J: TRBJ2-5; size: few; CDR3: CSVGQAQETQYF; DNA: TGCAGCGTCGGACAGGCTCAAGAGACCCAGTACTTC
V: TRBV30; D: NA; J: TRBJ2-3; size: few; CDR3: CAWTGFSTDTQYF; DNA: TGTGCCTGGACCGGGTTTAGCACAGATACGCAGTATTTT
V: TRBV9; D: NA; J: TRBJ2-1; size: NA; CDR3: CASSVAGTSYNEQFF; DNA: TGTGCCAGCAGCGTAGCGGGGACCTCCTACAATGAGCAGTTCTTC
V: TRBV28; D: NA; J: TRBJ1-2; size: NA; CDR3: CASSSKPGNYGYTF; DNA: TGTGCCAGCAGTTCAAAGCCCGGAAACTATGGCTACACCTTC
V: TRBV4-3; D: NA; J: TRBJ2-1; size: few; CDR3: CASSQDGNSYNEQFF; DNA: TGCGCCAGCAGCCAAGACGGGAACTCCTACAATGAGCAGTTCTTC
V: TRBV5-4; D: NA; J: TRBJ2-3; size: many; CDR3: CASNNRGTDTQYF; DNA: TGTGCCAGCAACAACAGGGGCACAGATACGCAGTATTTT
V: TRBV4-1; D: TRBD2; J: TRBJ2-5; size: few; CDR3: CASSQGVRGGRQETQYF; DNA: TGCGCCAGCAGCCAAGGTGTCCGGGGGGGACGGCAAGAGACCCAGTACTTC